This T cell receptor (beta chain) was sequenced during a study of Ad26.COV2.S vaccination and SARS-CoV-2 variants. The V gene's germline CDR1 is LNHDA and CDR2 SQIVND (reference sequence). Trimming took 4 bases from V and 5 from J; bases not matched to a gene: 2. The CDR3 consists of 13 residues. The assay was immunoSEQ multiplex PCR, and TCRdb's table has in-frame clones only and misses some. In the table there are about 97,000 clones, roughly 75% of which are singletons. The sequence was obtained from a human donor who had recovered from COVID-19. Sample: peripheral blood, taken after recovery from COVID-19. The chain recombines TRBV19 with TRBJ2-1; 7 bases line up with TRBD1. CDR3 sequence (DNA): TGTGCCAGTAGTAAGGGGGCCAACAATGAGCAGTTCTTC. Its translation: CASSKGANNEQFF. The whole variable domain, remainder taken from reference TRBV19 and TRBJ2-1, is DGGITQSPKYLFRKEGQNVTLSCEQNLNHDAMYWYRQDPGQGLRLIYYSQIVNDFQKGDIAEGYSVSREKKESFPLTVTSAQKNPTAFYLCASSKGANNEQFFGPGTRLTVL.